The 6 T cell receptor beta chains below come from one sample, sequenced in a study of T-cell reconstitution after alpha-beta-depleted transplantation in children. This sample's TCRbeta library carried unique molecular identifier barcodes. From the PCR reads, TCRdb called clonotypes with MiXCR, one entry per CDR3 protein. The profile covers approximately 210,000 distinct CDR3 sequences, with roughly a sixth appearing a single time and about 39% taken by the ten largest. Sample: PBMCs, mostly from graft donor cells, taken 360 days after TCRalphabeta/CD19-depleted stem cell transplant. These receptors all stem from a male patient aged 2 to 10 who had a stem cell transplant for acute lymphoblastic leukemia, so the T cells may come from the graft donor.

This clonotype appeared a few times. The chain combines TRBV10-3 with TRBJ1-6, with D unclear. The ends were cut back, 2 bases at V and 7 bases at J, with 18 bases in the middle. CDR3 length: 17 amino acids. Per the germline V gene, CDR1 is ENHRY and CDR2 is SYGVKD. The CDR3 loop is CAISEIPARSENSPLHF. The CDR3 DNA is TGTGCCATCAGTGAGATCCCGGCGAGATCAGAGAATTCACCCCTCCACTTT.

V usage is TRBV5-1 and J usage is TRBJ2-1; D tentatively reads TRBD1 or TRBD2 (5 bases each). Germline loops: CDR1 SGHRS, CDR2 YFSETQ. This CDR3 has 16 residues. The V end lost 1 base, the J end lost 0 bases, and 11 bases lay between the germline ends. The CDR3 coding sequence is TGCGCCAGCAGCTTGCCGGGGCCCAGCTCCTACAATGAGCAGTTCTTC. Translated: CASSLPGPSSYNEQFF.

The chain links TRBV11-2 to TRBJ1-6, with D perhaps matching TRBD1 (5 bases). The CDR3 length is 17 residues. Trimming removed 3 bases at V and 6 bases at J, with 18 bases between. CDR1 and CDR2 from the germline V gene are SGHAT and FQNNGV. The CDR3 here is CASSLGDGSLSNSPLHF. In nucleotides, the CDR3 is TGTGCCAGCAGCTTGGGGGATGGGTCTCTAAGTAATTCACCCCTCCACTTT. Complete variable domain (other parts from reference TRBV11-2 and TRBJ1-6): EAGVAQSPRYKIIEKRQSVAFWCNPISGHATLYWYQQILGQGPKLLIQFQNNGVVDDSQLPKDRFSAERLKGVDSTLKIQPAKLEDSAVYLCASSLGDGSLSNSPLHFGNGTRLTVT.

This clonotype has more than one count but fewer than ten. The J gene is TRBJ2-3, the V gene TRBV20-1, with 7 positions matching TRBD2. Germline values: CDR1 DFQATT, CDR2 SNEGSKA (reference sequence). Unmatched junction bases numbered 19, after V lost 1 base and J lost 6 bases. The CDR3 sequence is 18 residues long. The CDR3 is CSARGLLRLAGERDTQYF. CDR3 nucleotides: TGCAGTGCTAGAGGCCTCCTGAGGTTGGCGGGGGAAAGGGATACGCAGTATTTT.

The chain employs TRBV27 and TRBJ1-1; possibly TRBD1 for D (5 bases). Trimming removed 5 bases from V and 4 bases from J, with 11 bases in between. The germline CDR1 and CDR2 sequences are MNHEY and SMNVEV (reference sequence). The CDR3 extends over 13 amino acids. CDR3 sequence reads: CASSTRDTTEAFF. DNA for the CDR3: TGTGCCAGCAGTACCAGGGATACCACTGAAGCTTTCTTT.

The chain combines TRBV2 with TRBJ2-1; 10 bases agree with TRBD1. From germline, CDR1 is SNHLY and CDR2 FYNNEI. With V trimmed by 8 bases and J by 4 bases, 2 bases remained unmatched. The CDR3 is 13 amino acids. In DNA form, the CDR3 reads TGTGCCAGCGAGGGACAGGGGTACAATGAGCAGTTCTTC. Amino acids: CASEGQGYNEQFF.